This T cell receptor (beta chain) was found in a study of CD8 T cells in Susac syndrome. The study, taken as a whole, reports: The peak of CD8+ clonal expansion in Susac was seen in TEMRA cells and active patients.

About this clonotype itself: The antigen remains unidentified.

This CDR3 comprises 16 residues. Germline V gives CDR1 LGHDT, CDR2 YNNKEL (reference sequence). Trimming cost V 3 bases and J 3 bases; bases outside gene matches: 10. When the RNA was reverse transcribed, random hexamers were used with an input of 0.5 to 1 ug. The TCR beta CDR3 was amplified by immunoSEQ multiplex PCR across 54 Vbeta, 13 Jbeta. MiXCR, applied by TCRdb to the immunoSEQ multiplex PCR reads, yields one record per CDR3 protein. The profile covers 65,000 to 85,000 distinct CDR3 sequences, with 93% appearing a single time and around 0.45% taken by the ten largest. Negative magnetic isolation gave CD8+ and CD4+ cells; FACS enriched CD8+ TEMRA.

The sequenced sample was CD8+ T cells from PBMCs. This sequence was found in a human donor with Susac syndrome. The chain joins TRBV3-1 to TRBJ2-7, with 8 bases identical to TRBD2. This CDR3 is CASSHFVRLAIYEQYF. The CDR3 nucleotides read TGTGCCAGCAGCCATTTTGTGCGACTAGCGATCTACGAGCAGTACTTC.